A single sample is the source of the 21 T cell receptor beta chains below, sequenced in a study of blood T cell repertoires in COVID-19. This table comes from immunoSEQ multiplex PCR, and its TCRdb copy is limited to in-frame clones, with some not included. The table has around 150,000 clones, about 89% seen once. The material sequenced was peripheral blood. Source of these receptors: a man in his fifties or sixties with active COVID-19.

This chain connects TRBV10-1 to TRBJ2-7; 8 bases match TRBD1. V lost 3 bases to trimming and J lost 4 bases; unmatched junction nucleotides: 17. There are 18 residues in the CDR3. Germline V CDR1 and CDR2: WNHNN, SYGVQD (reference sequence). CDR3 amino acids: CASSDPPPDRERVYEQYF. CDR3 sequence (DNA): TGCGCCAGCAGTGACCCCCCCCCGGACAGGGAGAGAGTGTACGAGCAGTACTTC.

The V call is TRBV5-1, the J call TRBJ2-5; TRBD2 agrees at 7 bases. V lost 4 bases, J lost 5 bases, and 11 bases stayed unmatched. CDR3 length equals 15 residues. The V gene's germline CDR1 is SGHRS and CDR2 YFSETQ. CDR3 DNA: TGCGCCAGCAGCCCAAACCCGGGGCGGGGGGAGACCCAGTACTTC. Its protein is CASSPNPGRGETQYF.

This sequence joins TRBV9 and TRBJ2-5, with a possible D match to TRBD2 (5 bases). The germline CDR1 and CDR2 sequences are SGDLS and YYNGEE. V dropped 3 bases and J dropped 1 base, with 10 bases sitting between them. This CDR3 comprises 14 residues. CDR3 nucleotides: TGTGCCAGCAGCGGGACTGCCCGCCAAGAGACCCAGTACTTC. The encoded protein is CASSGTARQETQYF.

As regards this clone: The junction shows a germline mismatch at one end, possibly a read error. The rearrangement links TRBV3-1 (or the pseudogene TRBV3-2) to TRBJ1-2, with unresolved D. Germline-derived CDR1 and CDR2 are LGHDT and YNNKEL (reference sequence). The CDR3 spans 11 residues. The CDR3 bases are TGTGCCAGCAGCCAAGACTATGACTACACCTTC. This gives the protein CASSQDYDYTF.

The V and J genes are TRBV19 and TRBJ2-3; no clear D gene. CDR3 length equals 11 residues. Germline-derived CDR1 and CDR2 are LNHDA and SQIVND (reference sequence). Trimming left V 9 bases short and J 8 bases short, with 12 bases between. The CDR3 here is CASHGTGTQYF. The CDR3 bases are TGTGCCAGCCACGGTACCGGTACGCAGTATTTT.

The chain carries TRBV7-2 and TRBJ2-1, with TRBD2 identical over 8 bases. The CDR3 is made up of 18 amino acids. Germline CDR1 is SGHTA and CDR2 is FQGNSA. Trimming cost V 5 bases and J 7 bases; bases outside gene matches: 19. The CDR3 spells CASSPAGVASHGGNEQFF. For the CDR3, the DNA is TGTGCCAGCAGCCCAGCGGGGGTGGCTAGTCATGGGGGGAATGAGCAGTTCTTC.

The rearrangement joins TRBV15 to TRBJ2-1, with 8 positions matching TRBD1. The V and J ends lost 6 bases and 8 bases, in that order; junction bases with no gene match: 12. Germline V lookup: CDR1 LNHNV, CDR2 YYDKDF (reference sequence). This CDR3 has 15 amino acids. This CDR3 is CATRKRDRGLDEQFF. The CDR3 region has the DNA TGTGCCACCAGAAAGCGAGACAGGGGTCTAGATGAGCAGTTCTTC.

This clone was recorded once. This chain links TRBV9 with TRBJ2-1; 9 nucleotides align to TRBD2. V trimming: 0 bases; J trimming: 6 bases; junction bases outside the gene matches: 10. Germline CDR1 is SGDLS and CDR2 is YYNGEE. The CDR3 covers 17 residues. CDR3 in amino acids: CASSVGSGGKDGNEQFF. The DNA for the CDR3 is TGTGCCAGCAGCGTAGGTAGCGGGGGAAAGGACGGCAATGAGCAGTTCTTC. Looking up the rest from reference TRBV9 and TRBJ2-1 gives the full variable domain: DSGVTQTPKHLITATGQRVTLRCSPRSGDLSVYWYQQSLDQGLQFLIQYYNGEERAKGNILERFSAQQFPDLHSELNLSSLELGDSALYFCASSVGSGGKDGNEQFFGPGTRLTVL.

This chain connects TRBV7-9 to TRBJ2-3, with D possibly being TRBD2 (6 bases). The germline CDR1 and CDR2 sequences are SEHNR and FQNEAQ (reference sequence). This CDR3 region has 16 residues. Trimming took 5 bases from V and 6 from J, leaving 21 bases between them. CDR3 in DNA: TGTGCCAGCAGCACCACCTCGGGACTTCCCCCCGATACGCAGTATTTT. This sequence encodes CASSTTSGLPPDTQYF.

The chain recombines TRBV10-3 with TRBJ2-7, with TRBD2 matching 8 bases. The germline V gene encodes CDR1 ENHRY and CDR2 SYGVKD. The CDR3 has 15 residues. Unmatched junction bases numbered 8, after V lost 6 bases and J lost 1 base. CDR3 in DNA: TGTGCCATCAGAGCGACTAGCGTTAGTTCCTACGAGCAGTACTTC. Amino acids: CAIRATSVSSYEQYF.

The chain recombines TRBV18 with TRBJ2-4; possibly TRBD1 for D (6 bases). The V and J ends lost 4 bases and 8 bases respectively, with 6 bases between them. This CDR3 has 11 residues. Germline assignment: CDR1 KGHSH and CDR2 LQKENI. CDR3 protein: CASSQGDIQYF. CDR3 sequence (DNA): TGTGCCAGCTCACAGGGGGACATTCAGTACTTC.

The rearrangement joins TRBV6-6 to TRBJ2-3; possibly TRBD2 for D (5 bases). This CDR3 has 14 amino acids. Trimming left V 10 bases short and J 2 bases short, with 16 bases between. Germline values: CDR1 MNHNY, CDR2 SVGAGI (reference sequence). CDR3 bases: TGTGCCATGCGACGGGGTTTAGACACAGATACGCAGTATTTT. This codes for CAMRRGLDTDTQYF.

The rearrangement links TRBV4-1 to TRBJ2-3, with D tentatively TRBD2 (6 bases). This CDR3 comprises 14 residues. The germline gives CDR1 MGHRA, CDR2 YSYEKL. Trimming removed 2 bases from V and 6 bases from J, with 12 bases in between. The DNA of the CDR3 is TGCGCCAGCAGCCAAATGACTAGAATTGATACGCAGTATTTT. Amino acid sequence: CASSQMTRIDTQYF.

The chain employs TRBV7-9 and TRBJ1-1; D perhaps matches TRBD1 (6 bases). V was trimmed by 2 bases and J by 4 bases, leaving 11 bases between them. In germline, CDR1 is SEHNR, CDR2 FQNEAQ (reference sequence). CDR3 size: 14 residues. CDR3 sequence: CASSLRTEVTEAFF. CDR3 DNA sequence: TGTGCCAGCAGCTTAAGGACAGAGGTCACTGAAGCTTTCTTT.

This clone has a single count. The J gene is TRBJ2-2, the V gene TRBV4-1, with D possibly TRBD2 on 6 matching bases. V lost 8 bases and J 3 bases, leaving 19 bases between the germline ends. The CDR3 totals 16 residues. Germline CDR1 MGHRA, CDR2 YSYEKL. As DNA, the CDR3 is TGCGCCAGCTCTGCAGGGACTCGCTTATACACCGGGGAGCTGTTTTTT. This codes for CASSAGTRLYTGELFF.

This clone has more than one count but fewer than ten. The J gene is TRBJ1-6, the V gene TRBV4-2; 8 nucleotides match TRBD1. Trimming cost V 5 bases and J 5 bases; bases outside gene matches: 8. CDR1 and CDR2 from the germline V gene are LGHNA and YNFKEQ. CDR3 length equals 16 residues. The CDR3 DNA follows: TGTGCCAGCAGCGCGGGGACAGGTGGAAATAATTCACCCCTCCACTTT. This codes for CASSAGTGGNNSPLHF.

The rearrangement links TRBV4-1 to TRBJ1-5; possible D gene TRBD1, 5 bases. V lost 0 bases and J lost 0, with 6 bases in between. There are 15 residues in the CDR3. CDR1 is MGHRA, CDR2 YSYEKL, per germline. CDR3 amino acids: CASSQEGGSNQPQHF. The CDR3 DNA sequence: TGCGCCAGCAGCCAAGAGGGGGGTAGCAATCAGCCCCAGCATTTT.

This sequence joins TRBV16 and TRBJ2-3; 12 nucleotides line up with TRBD2. The CDR3 totals 15 residues. The V gene end was trimmed by 3 bases and the J gene end by 7 bases; junction bases not matched to a gene: 5. Germline lookup yields CDR1 KGHSY and CDR2 FQNENV. The CDR3 here is CASSHLAGGQNTQYF. The CDR3 nucleotides read TGTGCCAGCAGCCACCTAGCGGGGGGGCAAAATACGCAGTATTTT.

There are a few counts of this clone. V usage is TRBV2 and J usage is TRBJ2-5; 12 bases map to TRBD2. The V gene end was trimmed by 8 bases and the J gene end by 4 bases; junction bases not matched to a gene: 8. This CDR3 region has 15 residues. Germline CDR1 SNHLY, CDR2 FYNNEI. As DNA, the CDR3 is TGTGCCAGCGCTGGACTAGCGGGGAGGGGAGAGACCCAGTACTTC. As protein: CASAGLAGRGETQYF.

This rearrangement joins TRBV5-1 to TRBJ1-2, with TRBD1 matching over 12 bases. V shed 4 bases and J 4 bases; nucleotides not matched to a gene: 5. Germline CDR1 SGHRS, CDR2 YFSETQ. The CDR3 has 15 amino acids. CDR3 region: CASSTGTGGFYGYTF. In DNA form, the CDR3 reads TGCGCCAGCAGCACAGGGACAGGGGGCTTCTATGGCTACACCTTC. The complete variable domain, with remaining parts taken from reference TRBV5-1 and TRBJ1-2, reads KAGVTQTPRYLIKTRGQQVTLSCSPISGHRSVSWYQQTPGQGLQFLFEYFSETQRNKGNFPGRFSGRQFSNSRSEMNVSTLELGDSALYLCASSTGTGGFYGYTFGSGTRLTVV.

The genes are TRBV6-5 and TRBJ2-7; TRBD1 matches 8 bases. The CDR3 runs to 14 residues. Germline CDR1 reads MNHEY; CDR2 reads SVGAGI. The J segment lost 6 bases and the V segment lost 4 bases, leaving 8 bases of the junction unmatched. Written as DNA, the CDR3 is TGTGCCAGCAGTTTAGGACAGGGATTCGTCGAGCAGTACTTC. Translating gives CASSLGQGFVEQYF.